This T cell receptor (beta chain) was sequenced for a study of shared clonotypes between healthy human individuals. The V end lost 1 base, the J end lost 3 bases, and 10 bases lay between the germline ends. CDR3 length equals 15 residues. Germline V gene sequence: CDR1 SGHTA, CDR2 FQGNSA. Sequencing was performed with immunoSEQ multiplex PCR; in TCRdb, only in-frame clones are kept and a portion is missing. The repertoire holds about 960,000 clones, with 60% to 85% as singletons. This clonotype was obtained from a man aged 18 to 30 in good health. Source material: memory CD4+ T cells sorted from blood. Subset described: CD45RA-negative fraction. This chain connects TRBV7-2 to TRBJ2-1, with a weak D call TRBD2 (6 bases). The CDR3 sequence: CASSLEVGGYNEQFF. DNA for the CDR3: TGTGCCAGCAGCTTAGAGGTCGGGGGCTACAATGAGCAGTTCTTC.